The source of this T cell receptor beta chain is a study of blood T cells in healthy people across ages. V lost 4 bases and J 4 bases, leaving 17 bases between the germline ends. The CDR3 is 16 residues long. From germline, CDR1 is SNHLY and CDR2 FYNNEI. The study drew donors from healthy Caucasian individuals in Russia aged roughly 6 to 100. Total RNA extraction produced at least 5.5 micrograms (per sample) for the study. Next came a second PCR, run for about 6 to 11 cycles, which used a sample-barcoded 5' primer along with a J-beta primer mix. A template-switch adaptor that had 12 random nucleotides put a tag on each cDNA molecule. MiXCR, applied by TCRdb to the 5' RACE reads, yields one record per CDR3 protein. In the table there are roughly 1.4 million distinct CDR3 sequences, roughly 64% of which are singletons. This clonotype was detected only once.

Sequenced sample: blood. This TCR came from a man in his late teens or twenties in good health. The J gene is TRBJ2-1, the V gene TRBV2; a possible D gene is TRBD2 (5 bases). In DNA form, the CDR3 reads TGTGCCAGCAGTGGTGGAGGATCACAAATTTACAATGAGCAGTTCTTC. Translating gives CASSGGGSQIYNEQFF.